The source of this T cell receptor beta chain is a study of blood T cell repertoires in COVID-19. Study-level background: COVID-19 samples collected from the United States, Italy and Spain covered acute and convalescent phases.

Only in-frame clones appear in the TCRdb table, and some are missing; sequencing was by immunoSEQ multiplex PCR. The sample has fewer than 300,000 clones, approximately 88% seen once. The CDR3 sequence is 17 residues long. Germline V gene lookup returns CDR1 GTSNPN and CDR2 SVGIG (reference sequence). V lost 0 bases and J lost 2; bases outside the gene matches: 8. Sequenced: peripheral blood. The TCR comes from a human donor with COVID-19, enrolled during active disease. The donor label of this sample is uncertain. The rearrangement joins TRBV30 to TRBJ2-3; the match to TRBD2 covers 10 bases. CDR3 coding DNA: TGTGCCTGGAGTGTATATACTAGCGGGGTTTACACAGATACGCAGTATTTT. As protein: CAWSVYTSGVYTDTQYF.